This T cell receptor (beta chain) was recorded in a study of blood T cells in healthy people across ages. The length of the CDR3 is 14 residues. Trimming cost V 0 bases and J 5 bases, with 12 bases left between them. Germline CDR1 and CDR2: SGHRS and YFSETQ. Regarding the study as a whole: Comparison with aged donors showed that long-lived donors had more naive CD4+ cells and higher diversity.

Primed by a sample-barcoded 5' primer and a J-beta primer mix, a second PCR proceeded for about 7 to 11 cycles. Each sample provided no less than 3 million CDR3-containing paired-end reads. MiXCR was run by TCRdb on the 5' RACE reads, yielding one entry per CDR3 protein. Counted here are 900,000 to 950,000 distinct CDR3 sequences, just under 30% occurring once; the ten biggest clones make up roughly 10%. This clonotype was seen ten or more times. Its specificity is unknown. The study drew donors from healthy Caucasian individuals in Russia aged roughly 6 to 90. These data are also associated with another study on T cells of mothers and their children. As that study records: When mothers and children were related, their normalized repertoire overlap, which was always slightly higher, did not differ significantly from that of unrelated pairs.

The source material was blood. The V gene is TRBV5-1, the J gene TRBJ2-7; weak D call: TRBD2 (7 bases). The receptor was isolated from a woman aged 40 to 49 in good health. CDR3 in amino acids: CASSLVGGLNEQYF. In DNA form, the CDR3 reads TGCGCCAGCAGCTTGGTCGGGGGGCTCAACGAGCAGTACTTC.